What follows are 32 T cell receptor beta chains derived from one specimen sequenced in a study of cytotoxic CD8 clonotypes in ibrutinib-treated CLL. TCRdb's table, derived via immunoSEQ multiplex PCR, lists solely in-frame clones and lacks some. The sample consists of about 68,000 clones, roughly nine tenths of them appearing once. The sequencing used PBMCs, collected after 12 months of ibrutinib treatment. The receptors were gathered from a human donor with chronic lymphocytic leukemia.

The V and J genes are TRBV9 and TRBJ1-3, with a possible D match to TRBD1 (6 bases). Germline CDR1 SGDLS, CDR2 YYNGEE. The CDR3 is made up of 15 amino acids. V lost 3 bases and J lost 0, with 10 bases in between. The CDR3 DNA reads TGTGCCAGCAGCGCGGACAGCGACTCTGGAAACACCATATATTTT. Protein sequence: CASSADSDSGNTIYF.

On this clone: One end of the junction is discordant with germline, which a read error may explain. This rearrangement joins TRBV5-5 to TRBJ1-2; D gene unclear. Germline assignment: CDR1 SGHKS and CDR2 YYEKEE (reference sequence). This CDR3 is 13 amino acids long. The CDR3 coding sequence is TGTGCCAGCAGCTTGGAAGACATTTTTACTATCTCCTTC. Protein: CASSLEDIFTISF.

This chain links TRBV11-1 with TRBJ2-5; D is undetermined. CDR1 is SGHAT and CDR2 is FQDESV in the germline V gene (reference sequence). CDR3 size: 11 residues. The V end was cut by 6 bases, the J end by 3 bases, with 5 bases between. CDR3 protein: CASSLKETQYF. The CDR3 DNA reads TGTGCCAGCAGTTTAAAAGAGACCCAGTACTTC. Filled out from reference TRBV11-1 and TRBJ2-5, the complete variable domain reads EAEVAQSPRYKITEKSQAVAFWCDPISGHATLYWYRQILGQGPELLVQFQDESVVDDSQLPKDRFSAERLKGVDSTLKIQPAELGDSAMYLCASSLKETQYFGPGTRLLVL.

As regards this clone: One junction end does not reproduce the germline sequence, and a read error may be involved. This rearrangement joins TRBV7-7 to TRBJ2-7; possibly TRBD1 or TRBD2 for D (7 bases each). There are 15 residues in the CDR3. CDR1 is SSHAT and CDR2 is FNYEAQ in the germline V gene (reference sequence). Written as DNA, the CDR3 is TGTGCTAGCAGCTTACGAGCGGGACAGATCCACGAGCAGTACTTC. Protein sequence: CASSLRAGQIHEQYF.

This chain connects TRBV28 to TRBJ1-2; unclear D gene. Per the germline V gene, CDR1 is MDHEN and CDR2 is SYDVKM. The CDR3 length is 13 residues. Trimming left V 6 bases short and J 1 base short, with 9 bases between. Here the CDR3 reads CASSLTVNYGYTF. In DNA, the CDR3 is TGTGCCAGCAGCCTGACGGTTAACTATGGCTACACCTTC.

This clone was picked up a small number of times. The rearrangement joins TRBV10-3 to TRBJ2-7, with no clear D. Germline V CDR1 and CDR2: ENHRY, SYGVKD. The CDR3 totals 13 residues. V lost 3 bases to trimming and J lost 7 bases, with 13 bases between them. CDR3 residues: CAISDNPAREQYF. CDR3 bases: TGTGCCATCAGTGACAACCCTGCGCGGGAGCAGTACTTC.

V gene TRBV7-9 combines with J gene TRBJ1-3; the D is unclear. Germline-derived CDR1 and CDR2 are SEHNR and FQNEAQ (reference sequence). V was pared by 7 bases and J by 0 bases, with 10 bases between. CDR3 size: 14 residues. The CDR3 DNA follows: TGTGCCAGCACCACTTGGGGCTCTGGAAACACCATATATTTT. Its translation: CASTTWGSGNTIYF.

The chain has TRBV4-1 and TRBJ2-5, with 9 nucleotides matching TRBD2. Germline CDR1 MGHRA, CDR2 YSYEKL. CDR3 length equals 17 residues. The J segment lost 2 bases and the V segment lost 3 bases, leaving 10 bases of the junction unmatched. CDR3 in amino acids: CASSQLWREGPQETQYF. The CDR3 DNA sequence: TGCGCCAGCAGCCAGCTCTGGCGGGAGGGCCCTCAAGAGACCCAGTACTTC.

The V gene is TRBV6-5, the J gene TRBJ2-3; D might be TRBD1 (6 bases). The germline gives CDR1 MNHEY, CDR2 SVGAGI. CDR3 size: 15 residues. Trimming left V 2 bases short and J 0 bases short, with 9 bases between. The CDR3 DNA sequence: TGTGCCAGCAGTTACCAGGGGATAAGCACAGATACGCAGTATTTT. The encoded protein is CASSYQGISTDTQYF.

V and J are TRBV5-6 and TRBJ2-3; no firm D call. V lost 1 base and J 9 bases, leaving 12 bases between the germline ends. The CDR3 is 13 amino acids. From germline, CDR1 is SGHDT and CDR2 YYEEEE. The DNA of the CDR3 is TGTGCCAGCAGCTTGACAGCCATTGTGACGCAGTATTTT. Translation gives CASSLTAIVTQYF.

The CDR3: CASTSGRETGELFF. The CDR3 DNA follows: TGTGCCAGTACTAGCGGGAGGGAGACCGGGGAGCTGTTTTTT. The chain uses TRBV19 and TRBJ2-2; 12 nucleotides align to TRBD2. Trimming cost V 7 bases and J 5 bases; bases outside gene matches: 2. Germline V gene sequence: CDR1 LNHDA, CDR2 SQIVND (reference sequence). The CDR3 has 14 amino acids.

The chain joins TRBV4-1 to TRBJ1-2, with TRBD1 as a possible D gene (6 bases). Germline V CDR1 and CDR2: MGHRA, YSYEKL. This CDR3 contains 18 residues. V was clipped by 0 bases and J by 2 bases, with 19 bases between them. The DNA of the CDR3 is TGCGCCAGCAGCCAAGATTCCGGGGCGGGGGGCCCAAACTATGGCTACACCTTC. Residues: CASSQDSGAGGPNYGYTF.

This rearrangement joins TRBV27 to TRBJ2-3; no reliable D call. V shed 0 bases and J shed 6 bases, with 10 bases lying between them. The germline V gene has CDR1 MNHEY and CDR2 SMNVEV (reference sequence). This CDR3 contains 14 residues. CDR3 residues: CASSLSAPGDTQYF. CDR3 nucleotide sequence: TGTGCCAGCAGTTTATCCGCCCCCGGGGATACGCAGTATTTT.

This chain joins TRBV29-1 and TRBJ2-3; no clear D gene. The germline V gene has CDR1 SQVTM and CDR2 ANQGSEA. The CDR3 extends over 14 amino acids. Trimming removed 7 bases at V and 0 bases at J, with 14 bases between. In DNA form, the CDR3 reads TGCAGCGCCACCGAGTTGACTAGCACAGATACGCAGTATTTT. Residues: CSATELTSTDTQYF.

V is TRBV9 and J is TRBJ2-2; D remains unclear. The germline V gene has CDR1 SGDLS and CDR2 YYNGEE. The CDR3 covers 12 residues. V was pared by 0 bases and J by 7 bases, with 4 bases between. Here the CDR3 DNA reads TGTGCCAGCAGCGTAGCGGGCGGGGAGCTGTTTTTT. This sequence encodes CASSVAGGELFF. The full variable domain, with the rest looked up from reference TRBV9 and TRBJ2-2, is DSGVTQTPKHLITATGQRVTLRCSPRSGDLSVYWYQQSLDQGLQFLIQYYNGEERAKGNILERFSAQQFPDLHSELNLSSLELGDSALYFCASSVAGGELFFGEGSRLTVL.

V gene TRBV19 combines with J gene TRBJ2-7; the D is unclear. Per germline, CDR1 LNHDA and CDR2 SQIVND (reference sequence). This CDR3 spans 13 amino acids. Trimming stripped 5 bases from V and 5 bases from J, with 13 bases between. CDR3: CASSFGYSDEQYF. The CDR3 DNA reads as TGTGCCAGTAGTTTCGGGTACTCGGACGAGCAGTACTTC.

The rearrangement joins TRBV7-3 to TRBJ2-7; the match to TRBD1 covers 8 bases. The germline V gene has CDR1 SGHTA and CDR2 FQGTGA. CDR3 size: 16 residues. The junction had 11 bases not matched to a gene; V was cut back by 5 bases and J by 2 bases. The CDR3 loop reads CASSPQGARLPYEQYF. CDR3 nucleotides: TGTGCCAGCAGCCCGCAGGGGGCTAGACTCCCCTACGAGCAGTACTTC.

The chain employs TRBV9 and TRBJ2-1, with 9 bases that match TRBD2. V gave up 2 bases and J gave up 7 bases; unmatched junction bases: 13. The CDR3 is 17 amino acids. Looked up from germline, CDR1 is SGDLS and CDR2 is YYNGEE. CDR3 bases: TGTGCCAGCAGCGTCGCTAGCGGGATCTCCGTAGGGAATGAGCAGTTCTTC. It is translated as CASSVASGISVGNEQFF. Drawing the rest from reference TRBV9 and TRBJ2-1, the complete variable domain is DSGVTQTPKHLITATGQRVTLRCSPRSGDLSVYWYQQSLDQGLQFLIQYYNGEERAKGNILERFSAQQFPDLHSELNLSSLELGDSALYFCASSVASGISVGNEQFFGPGTRLTVL.

J is TRBJ2-1 and V is TRBV29-1; D gene unclear. CDR3 size: 12 residues. CDR1 and CDR2 (germline): SQVTM, ANQGSEA. V lost 6 bases to trimming and J lost 3 bases, with 9 bases between them. The chain's CDR3 is CSVSIVYNEQFF. CDR3 sequence (DNA): TGCAGCGTCTCAATCGTCTACAATGAGCAGTTCTTC.

V usage is TRBV28 and J usage is TRBJ1-2; no reliable D call. The germline V gene encodes CDR1 MDHEN and CDR2 SYDVKM. CDR3 size: 12 residues. V shed 3 bases and J shed 5 bases, with 7 bases lying between them. DNA for the CDR3: TGTGCCAGCAGTTTGCGTGGGTATGGCTACACCTTC. As protein: CASSLRGYGYTF.

J is TRBJ2-2 and V is TRBV29-1, with 7 bases that match TRBD1. CDR3 length equals 13 residues. Germline lookup yields CDR1 SQVTM and CDR2 ANQGSEA. V dropped 4 bases and J dropped 3; count of bases not matched to a gene: 2. CDR3 region: CSVADRYTGELFF. In DNA form, the CDR3 reads TGCAGCGTTGCGGACAGGTACACCGGGGAGCTGTTTTTT.

CDR3 protein: CASSINTPGGGTDTQYF. DNA of the CDR3: TGTGCCAGTAGTATCAATACCCCAGGGGGCGGCACAGATACGCAGTATTTT. The gene calls are TRBV19 and TRBJ2-3, with 8 bases that match TRBD1. There are 17 residues in the CDR3. J lost 1 base, V lost 3 bases, and 9 bases had no gene match. Germline V gene lookup returns CDR1 LNHDA and CDR2 SQIVND (reference sequence).

This clone was seen only once. The V gene is TRBV7-3, the J gene TRBJ2-1, with 9 nucleotides matching TRBD1. CDR3 size: 15 residues. CDR1 SGHTA and CDR2 FQGTGA come from the germline V gene. V was clipped by 4 bases and J by 4 bases; unmatched bases: 5. The CDR3 reads CASSYAGTGYNEQFF. In DNA form, the CDR3 reads TGTGCCAGCAGCTACGCCGGGACAGGGTACAATGAGCAGTTCTTC.

The gene calls are TRBV14 and TRBJ2-7; D unresolved. The germline V gene encodes CDR1 SGHDN and CDR2 FVKESK. The V end was cut by 2 bases, the J end by 4 bases, with 3 bases between. The CDR3 is 11 residues long. CDR3 loop: CASSQTYEQYF. The CDR3 DNA reads TGTGCCAGCAGCCAAACATACGAGCAGTACTTC. The full variable domain, completed using reference TRBV14 and TRBJ2-7, is EAGVTQFPSHSVIEKGQTVTLRCDPISGHDNLYWYRRVMGKEIKFLLHFVKESKQDESGMPNNRFLAERTGGTYSTLKVQPAELEDSGVYFCASSQTYEQYFGPGTRLTVT.

V and J are TRBV5-1 and TRBJ1-2; D may be TRBD1 (5 bases). Deletions cut 4 bases from V and 7 bases from J, with 17 bases between. CDR1 SGHRS and CDR2 YFSETQ come from the germline V gene. The CDR3 covers 14 residues. CDR3 sequence reads: CASSLAGAGSGYTF. CDR3 DNA sequence: TGCGCCAGCAGCCTGGCCGGGGCGGGAAGTGGCTACACCTTC. The variable domain in full, completed from reference TRBV5-1 and TRBJ1-2, reads KAGVTQTPRYLIKTRGQQVTLSCSPISGHRSVSWYQQTPGQGLQFLFEYFSETQRNKGNFPGRFSGRQFSNSRSEMNVSTLELGDSALYLCASSLAGAGSGYTFGSGTRLTVV.

This chain uses TRBV7-8 with TRBJ1-2; D not resolved. The CDR3 totals 14 residues. CDR1 SGHVS and CDR2 FQNEAQ come from the germline V gene. Between the trimmed V and J ends, which lost 5 bases and 4 bases, there was a span of 14 bases. CDR3 residues: CASSPHGDTYGYTF. The CDR3 DNA reads as TGTGCCAGCAGCCCGCACGGGGATACCTATGGCTACACCTTC.

The rearrangement joins TRBV19 to TRBJ2-7, with a weak D call TRBD2 (6 bases). CDR1 LNHDA and CDR2 SQIVND come from the germline V gene (reference sequence). This CDR3 is built from 14 residues. V was clipped by 7 bases and J by 5 bases, with 18 bases between them. CDR3 DNA: TGTGCCAGTACCACTGGAGGGGCGAAGAACGAGCAGTACTTC. This translates into CASTTGGAKNEQYF.

This clone was picked up a small number of times. V usage is TRBV19 and J usage is TRBJ1-1, with a tentative D call TRBD1 (5 bases). This CDR3 spans 15 amino acids. V lost 4 bases, J lost 2 bases, and 14 bases lay in between. CDR1 LNHDA and CDR2 SQIVND come from the germline V gene (reference sequence). CDR3 amino acids: CASSRGSISNTEAFF. As DNA, the CDR3 is TGTGCCAGTAGTAGGGGGTCCATAAGCAACACTGAAGCTTTCTTT.

About this clone: The limits of the CDR3 on the DNA are not certain, so only TCRdb's listed CDR3 is given. This sequence joins TRBV6-5 and TRBJ1-5. The CDR3 spans 15 residues, counting both ends. The germline gives CDR1 MNHEY, CDR2 SVGAGI. The chain's CDR3 is CASSYFGPDDQPQHF.

The chain combines TRBV5-1 with TRBJ2-3; 8 positions match TRBD2. Trimming at V came to 3 bases and at J to 2 bases, leaving 8 bases not matched to a gene. The germline gives CDR1 SGHRS, CDR2 YFSETQ. CDR3 length: 16 amino acids. CDR3 region: CASSSNLAGPTDTQYF. As DNA, the CDR3 is TGCGCCAGCAGCTCGAATCTAGCGGGCCCCACAGATACGCAGTATTTT.

The chain employs TRBV19 and TRBJ1-1; maybe TRBD1 (5 bases). The CDR3 is 14 residues long. Trimming left V 8 bases short and J 6 bases short, with 19 bases between. Germline assignment: CDR1 LNHDA and CDR2 SQIVND (reference sequence). The CDR3 here is CASGGWPRLPEAFF. The CDR3 DNA follows: TGTGCCAGTGGGGGTTGGCCCCGGTTGCCTGAAGCTTTCTTT.

The chain employs TRBV5-1 and TRBJ2-5; TRBD2 aligns across 10 bases. Germline trimming cut 0 bases from V and 3 bases from J; bases unmatched to any gene: 11. CDR3 length: 18 residues. The germline gives CDR1 SGHRS, CDR2 YFSETQ. CDR3 bases: TGCGCCAGCAGCTTGGCACTAGCGGGAAAATCGTGGGAAGAGACCCAGTACTTC. Its translation is CASSLALAGKSWEETQYF.